Presented here are 21 T cell receptor beta chains from one specimen sequenced in a study of T cells in localized non-small cell lung cancer. Libraries were prepared by immunoSEQ multiplex PCR; TCRdb keeps only in-frame clonotypes and omits some of them. The table has around 31,000 clones, roughly 91% seen once; the top ten hold less than 3%. The material was peripheral blood, obtained before any cancer treatment. The receptors stem from an older female donor with stage I lung adenocarcinoma.

The chain carries TRBV6-6 and TRBJ2-5, with TRBD2 identical over 10 bases. Per the germline V gene, CDR1 is MNHNY and CDR2 is SVGAGI (reference sequence). Trimming removed 4 bases from V and 4 bases from J; junction bases left unmatched: 0. The CDR3 covers 13 residues. The CDR3 region has the DNA TGTGCCAGCAGTTGGACTAGCGGAGAGACCCAGTACTTC. Translated, it gives CASSWTSGETQYF.

CDR3 nucleotide sequence: TGTGCCAGCAGGAAGCTCTCCCGCGCAGGGGTGAGCTCCTACGAGCAGTACTTC. Protein sequence: CASRKLSRAGVSSYEQYF. This sequence joins TRBV28 and TRBJ2-7; maybe TRBD1 (6 bases). The germline V gene encodes CDR1 MDHEN and CDR2 SYDVKM. This CDR3 comprises 18 residues. V dropped 6 bases and J dropped 0 bases, with 24 bases sitting between them.

V usage is TRBV7-2 and J usage is TRBJ2-1; the D gene is possibly TRBD1 (6 bases). Deletions cut 1 base from V and 2 bases from J, with 15 bases between. This CDR3 is 17 amino acids long. CDR1 is SGHTA, CDR2 FQGNSA, per germline. CDR3 sequence (DNA): TGTGCCAGCAGCTTAGACGGTACGGCAGGGGCCTACAATGAGCAGTTCTTC. This sequence encodes CASSLDGTAGAYNEQFF.

In nucleotides, the CDR3 is TGTGCCAGCAAGTCTGGGGGCTTAGGGTGGGGGAATCAGCCCCAGCATTTT. Translated, it gives CASKSGGLGWGNQPQHF. The gene calls are TRBV27 and TRBJ1-5; D may be TRBD1 (6 bases). V was trimmed by 7 bases and J by 4 bases, leaving 23 bases between them. CDR3 size: 17 residues. Per germline, CDR1 MNHEY and CDR2 SMNVEV (reference sequence).

The rearrangement joins TRBV6-1 to TRBJ1-1; a weak D match, TRBD1 (6 bases). Trimming pared 5 bases from V and 0 bases from J, leaving 13 bases between. Germline V gene data show CDR1 as MNHNS and CDR2 as SASEGT. The CDR3 contains 15 residues. The CDR3 protein is CASSPWTALNTEAFF. The CDR3 nucleotides read TGTGCCAGCAGTCCATGGACAGCCCTGAACACTGAAGCTTTCTTT.

The genes are TRBV28 and TRBJ2-1; TRBD2 matches 8 bases. J lost 3 bases, V lost 7 bases, and 8 bases had no gene match. The CDR3 covers 15 residues. The germline V gene encodes CDR1 MDHEN and CDR2 SYDVKM. CDR3 in amino acids: CASTRREAGYNEQFF. The CDR3 bases are TGTGCCAGCACCAGGCGGGAGGCAGGCTACAATGAGCAGTTCTTC.

The chain carries TRBV10-3 and TRBJ2-7, with 9 bases lining up with TRBD2. V trimming: 4 bases; J trimming: 5 bases; junction bases outside the gene matches: 0. The CDR3 has 12 amino acids. Germline CDR1 and CDR2: ENHRY and SYGVKD. The CDR3 sequence is CAISGTSDEQYF. CDR3 DNA: TGTGCCATCAGTGGGACTAGCGACGAGCAGTACTTC.

The chain joins TRBV5-1 to TRBJ1-4, with no clear D. Germline CDR1 is SGHRS and CDR2 is YFSETQ. Trimming shortened V by 0 bases and J by 8 bases, and 11 bases separated the two germline ends. The CDR3 totals 14 residues. CDR3 sequence (DNA): TGCGCCAGCAGCTTGGATCGGACGGGGGAAAAACTGTTTTTT. Its translation is CASSLDRTGEKLFF. Full variable domain (rest looked up from reference TRBV5-1 and TRBJ1-4): KAGVTQTPRYLIKTRGQQVTLSCSPISGHRSVSWYQQTPGQGLQFLFEYFSETQRNKGNFPGRFSGRQFSNSRSEMNVSTLELGDSALYLCASSLDRTGEKLFFGSGTQLSVL.

This chain joins TRBV19 and TRBJ1-1, with D perhaps TRBD1 (5 bases). Looked up from germline, CDR1 is LNHDA and CDR2 is SQIVND (reference sequence). The CDR3 spans 14 residues. With 4 bases removed from V and 2 bases from J, the gap between germline ends came to 11 bases. For the CDR3, the DNA is TGTGCCAGTAGTACAGGGTATGGAAACACTGAAGCTTTCTTT. Its translation is CASSTGYGNTEAFF.

The rearrangement uses TRBV7-3 and TRBJ2-1, with 8 bases lining up with TRBD2. Germline CDR1 and CDR2: SGHTA and FQGTGA. The V and J ends lost 5 bases and 1 base, in that order; junction bases with no gene match: 4. This CDR3 region has 15 residues. The CDR3 region is CASSRSGTSYNEQFF. The DNA for the CDR3 is TGTGCCAGCAGCCGTAGCGGGACTTCCTACAATGAGCAGTTCTTC.

The rearrangement links TRBV19 to TRBJ1-1; TRBD1 matches at 9 bases. With 6 bases clipped from V and 4 bases from J, the junction kept 3 bases outside the gene matches. This CDR3 spans 13 amino acids. Germline V gene sequence: CDR1 LNHDA, CDR2 SQIVND (reference sequence). DNA for the CDR3: TGTGCCAGTAGGTTGACAGGGGGCACTGAAGCTTTCTTT. This codes for CASRLTGGTEAFF.

J is TRBJ1-1 and V is TRBV2; possibly TRBD1 for D (6 bases). The CDR3 extends over 15 amino acids. The V end was cut by 5 bases, the J end by 2 bases, with 15 bases between. Germline loops: CDR1 SNHLY, CDR2 FYNNEI. The CDR3: CASSHNGGHNTEAFF. The CDR3 DNA follows: TGTGCCAGCAGTCATAACGGGGGCCATAACACTGAAGCTTTCTTT.

The genes are TRBV2 and TRBJ2-7; no clear D gene. CDR1 and CDR2 (germline): SNHLY, FYNNEI. The ends were cut back, 6 bases at V and 4 bases at J, with 10 bases in the middle. The CDR3 is 12 residues long. Here the CDR3 reads CASSRTGYEQYF. CDR3 nucleotides: TGTGCCAGCAGCCGTACCGGTTACGAGCAGTACTTC.

This sequence joins TRBV19 and TRBJ1-1; 8 bases line up with TRBD1. The length of the CDR3 is 14 residues. The J segment lost 1 base and the V segment lost 6 bases, leaving 4 bases of the junction unmatched. CDR1 and CDR2 from the germline V gene are LNHDA and SQIVND (reference sequence). The CDR3 bases are TGTGCCAGTAGGGACAGGGAGCCGAACACTGAAGCTTTCTTT. Translated: CASRDREPNTEAFF.

This chain connects TRBV6-5 to TRBJ1-6; D is unresolved. V dropped 6 bases and J dropped 9 bases, with 12 bases sitting between them. Germline loops: CDR1 MNHEY, CDR2 SVGAGI. The CDR3 totals 13 residues. The DNA of the CDR3 is TGTGCCAGCAGGATGGAGTCTTCTTCACCCCTCCACTTT. This gives the protein CASRMESSSPLHF.

The CDR3 DNA follows: TGCGCCAGCAGCAGCGGGACAGGCCTAAGCACAGATACGCAGTATTTT. Translation gives CASSSGTGLSTDTQYF. The J gene is TRBJ2-3, the V gene TRBV5-1; TRBD1 might be the D (8 bases). CDR3 length equals 16 residues. Germline V lookup: CDR1 SGHRS, CDR2 YFSETQ. The V and J ends lost 4 bases and 0 bases respectively, with 15 bases between them.

The rearrangement uses TRBV9 and TRBJ2-7; 14 bases line up with TRBD2. The ends lost 4 bases at V and 2 bases at J; junction bases unmatched: 5. This CDR3 has 16 residues. Per the germline V gene, CDR1 is SGDLS and CDR2 is YYNGEE. CDR3 in DNA: TGTGCCAGCAGCCCAAGGACTAGCGGGGGGACCTACGAGCAGTACTTC. It specifies CASSPRTSGGTYEQYF.

The CDR3 DNA reads TGCGCCAGCAGCTTGGAAATCCGCGGAAGCACCGGGGAGCTGTTTTTT. Protein sequence: CASSLEIRGSTGELFF. The genes are TRBV5-1 and TRBJ2-2; D gene ambiguous. This CDR3 is built from 16 residues. V dropped 0 bases and J dropped 4 bases, with 13 bases sitting between them. Germline V gives CDR1 SGHRS, CDR2 YFSETQ.

The rearrangement joins TRBV7-2 to TRBJ2-3; 12 bases match TRBD2. CDR3 length: 16 amino acids. V was clipped by 5 bases and J by 4 bases; unmatched bases: 7. Germline assignment: CDR1 SGHTA and CDR2 FQGNSA. CDR3 loop: CASSPRLAGVSDTQYF. The CDR3 nucleotides are TGTGCCAGCAGCCCAAGACTAGCGGGGGTTTCAGATACGCAGTATTTT.

The V and J genes are TRBV19 and TRBJ2-5; 8 bases line up with TRBD2. The DNA end favors TRBJ2-7, so the J call may be wrong. The germline gives CDR1 LNHDA, CDR2 SQIVND (reference sequence). The CDR3 contains 15 residues. This CDR3 reads CASSLFPGGTYEQYF. Written as DNA, the CDR3 is TGTGCCAGTAGTCTCTTCCCGGGGGGGACCTACGAGCAGTACTTC.

V and J are TRBV7-2 and TRBJ2-1; a possible D gene is TRBD2 (6 bases). V was pared by 5 bases and J by 8 bases, with 13 bases between. The CDR3 sequence is 13 residues long. The germline V gene has CDR1 SGHTA and CDR2 FQGNSA. CDR3 loop: CASSRLVFDEQFF. CDR3 sequence (DNA): TGTGCCAGCAGCCGACTAGTTTTCGATGAGCAGTTCTTC.